This T cell receptor beta chain was captured in a study of T cells in Graves' hyperthyroidism and ophthalmopathy. Germline loops: CDR1 SGHDN, CDR2 FVKESK. Trimming cost V 5 bases and J 10 bases; bases outside gene matches: 9. The CDR3 sequence is 13 residues long. TCR beta CDR3 region amplification was performed from RNA transcripts. With the HTBI primer set, the TCR CDR3 went through a first round of RT-PCR. TCRdb re-called the multiplex PCR reads through MiXCR, storing one row per CDR3 protein. The data show a few hundred thousand distinct CDR3 sequences, around 42% seen once. Sequencing was performed on peripheral blood or thyroid tissue (not recorded which). The TCR was taken from a woman younger than 30 with Graves' hyperthyroidism. The rearrangement joins TRBV14 to TRBJ2-7; TRBD2 agrees at 9 bases. The CDR3 sequence: CASSKIAGEGQYF. The CDR3 DNA follows: TGTGCCAGCAGCAAGATAGCGGGAGAAGGACAGTACTTC. The whole variable domain, filled in from reference TRBV14 and TRBJ2-7, reads EAGVTQFPSHSVIEKGQTVTLRCDPISGHDNLYWYRRVMGKEIKFLLHFVKESKQDESGMPNNRFLAERTGGTYSTLKVQPAELEDSGVYFCASSKIAGEGQYFGPGTRLTVT.